This T cell receptor (beta chain) was captured in a study of neurological immune-mediated disorders. Every sequencing run generated over 190 million TCR-beta sequences from 15-18 subjects. Using its own MiXCR run on the 5' RACE reads, TCRdb lists one record per CDR3 protein. The sample lists more than 40,000 distinct CDR3 sequences, just over 3% occurring once. The trim removed 8 bases at V and 4 bases at J, leaving 12 bases unmatched. Germline V gene lookup returns CDR1 SGHTA and CDR2 FQGNSA. The CDR3 spans 16 residues. The sample holds many counts of this clonotype. The sequence derives from a woman in her forties or fifties with multiple sclerosis. The sample comprised PBMCs. The chain links TRBV7-2 to TRBJ2-3; 10 bases map to TRBD2. The CDR3 region has the DNA TGTGCCAGCTCCTACACTAGCGGGGCCGTCCCAGATACGCAGTATTTT. Its protein product is CASSYTSGAVPDTQYF.